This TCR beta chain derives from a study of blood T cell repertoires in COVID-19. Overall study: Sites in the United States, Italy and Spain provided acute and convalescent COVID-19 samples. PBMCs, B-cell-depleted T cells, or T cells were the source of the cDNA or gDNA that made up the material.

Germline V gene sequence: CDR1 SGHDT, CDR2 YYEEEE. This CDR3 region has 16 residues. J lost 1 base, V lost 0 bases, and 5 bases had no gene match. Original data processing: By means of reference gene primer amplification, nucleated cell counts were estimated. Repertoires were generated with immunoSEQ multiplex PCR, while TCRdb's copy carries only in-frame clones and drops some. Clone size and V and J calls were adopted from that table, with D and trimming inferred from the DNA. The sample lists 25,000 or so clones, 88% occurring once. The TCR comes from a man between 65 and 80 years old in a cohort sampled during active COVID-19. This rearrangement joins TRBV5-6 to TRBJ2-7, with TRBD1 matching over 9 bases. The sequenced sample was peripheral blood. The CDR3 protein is CASSLGRGQGSYEQYF. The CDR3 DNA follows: TGTGCCAGCAGCTTGGGAAGGGGACAGGGATCCTACGAGCAGTACTTC.